Sequencing of this T cell receptor beta chain was carried out in a study of T cells after posttransplantation cyclophosphamide. The assay was immunoSEQ multiplex PCR, and TCRdb's table has in-frame clones only and misses some. Recorded here are around 34,000 clones, none singletons. This TCR derives from a man aged 45-65 years in good health, CMV-negative, and a related stem cell transplant donor. Sequenced input: PBMCs.

The CDR3 sequence: CASSPGLSSRETQYF. The CDR3 region has the DNA TGTGCCAGCAGCCCCGGACTGTCCTCCCGAGAGACCCAGTACTTC. The V call is TRBV11-2, the J call TRBJ2-5; D may be TRBD2 (5 bases). The CDR3 is made up of 15 amino acids. Trimming pared 5 bases from V and 4 bases from J, leaving 17 bases between. Germline V lookup: CDR1 SGHAT, CDR2 FQNNGV.